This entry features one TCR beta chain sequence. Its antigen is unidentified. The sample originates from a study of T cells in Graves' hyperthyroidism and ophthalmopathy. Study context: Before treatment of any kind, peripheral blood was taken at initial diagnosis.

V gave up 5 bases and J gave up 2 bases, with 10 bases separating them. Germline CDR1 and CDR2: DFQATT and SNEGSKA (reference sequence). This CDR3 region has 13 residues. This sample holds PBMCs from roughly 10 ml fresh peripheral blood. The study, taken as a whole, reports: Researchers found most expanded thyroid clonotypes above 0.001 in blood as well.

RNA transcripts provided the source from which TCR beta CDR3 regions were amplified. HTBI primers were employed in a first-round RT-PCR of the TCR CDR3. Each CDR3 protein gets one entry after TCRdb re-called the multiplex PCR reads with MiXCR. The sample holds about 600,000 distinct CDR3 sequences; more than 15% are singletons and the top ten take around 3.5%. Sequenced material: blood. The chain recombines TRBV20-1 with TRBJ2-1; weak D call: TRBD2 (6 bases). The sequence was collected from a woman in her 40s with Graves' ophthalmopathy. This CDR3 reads CSAGDLTYNEQFF. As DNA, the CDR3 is TGCAGTGCTGGGGACTTAACCTACAATGAGCAGTTCTTC.